Below are 7 T cell receptor beta chains sequenced from a single sample in a study of blood T cell repertoires in COVID-19. Here immunoSEQ multiplex PCR was the method, and the copy in TCRdb shows in-frame clones only, minus some. The sample yields tens of thousands of clones, approximately 86% seen once. The sample was peripheral blood. The receptors were sampled from a woman in her sixties or seventies with acute or convalescent COVID-19.

The chain is built from TRBV5-8 and TRBJ1-1, with 12 bases that match TRBD1. Germline trimming cut 3 bases from V and 3 bases from J; bases unmatched to any gene: 3. There are 15 residues in the CDR3. Germline CDR1 and CDR2: SGHTS and YDEGEE. The CDR3 spells CASSYRDRGHTEAFF. In DNA, the CDR3 is TGTGCCAGCAGCTACCGGGACAGGGGGCACACTGAAGCTTTCTTT.

V gene TRBV18 combines with J gene TRBJ1-2; 7 nucleotides match TRBD1. The V gene end was trimmed by 0 bases and the J gene end by 2 bases; junction bases not matched to a gene: 6. CDR1 and CDR2 from the germline V gene are KGHSH and LQKENI. The length of the CDR3 is 16 residues. The CDR3 loop reads CASSPPQGVSNYGYTF. DNA of the CDR3: TGTGCCAGCTCACCACCGCAGGGGGTTTCGAACTATGGCTACACCTTC.

This rearrangement joins TRBV18 to TRBJ1-5; TRBD1 is a possible D gene (5 bases). V lost 3 bases and J 4 bases, leaving 13 bases between the germline ends. Germline V lookup: CDR1 KGHSH, CDR2 LQKENI. This CDR3 spans 15 amino acids. CDR3 in DNA: TGTGCCAGCTCACCCCGTCCGGGGGATAATCAGCCCCAGCATTTT. It is translated as CASSPRPGDNQPQHF.

The rearrangement uses TRBV9 and TRBJ1-2, with 7 bases aligning to TRBD1. Germline V gives CDR1 SGDLS, CDR2 YYNGEE. The CDR3 is 12 amino acids. V dropped 3 bases and J dropped 8; count of bases not matched to a gene: 4. The CDR3 region is CASSANRGGYTF. The DNA of the CDR3 is TGTGCCAGCAGCGCGAACAGGGGCGGCTACACCTTC.

The chain's CDR3 is CASRGGGGSYNEQFF. The CDR3 nucleotides read TGTGCCAGCAGAGGAGGCGGGGGCTCCTACAATGAGCAGTTCTTC. This chain links TRBV28 with TRBJ2-1, with 7 bases that match TRBD2. This CDR3 contains 15 residues. Germline lookup yields CDR1 MDHEN and CDR2 SYDVKM. The junction had 5 bases not matched to a gene; V was cut back by 6 bases and J by 0 bases.

The chain has TRBV7-2 and TRBJ2-5; D call uncertain. The CDR3 is 13 amino acids. V was shortened by 2 bases and J by 1 base, with 5 bases between the two germline ends. CDR1 and CDR2 from the germline V gene are SGHTA and FQGNSA. The DNA of the CDR3 is TGTGCCAGCAGCTTAACACCCCAAGAGACCCAGTACTTC. It is translated as CASSLTPQETQYF. The full variable domain, rest sourced from reference TRBV7-2 and TRBJ2-5, is GAGVSQSPSNKVTEKGKDVELRCDPISGHTALYWYRQSLGQGLEFLIYFQGNSAPDKSGLPSDRFSAERTGGSVSTLTIQRTQQEDSAVYLCASSLTPQETQYFGPGTRLLVL.

V and J are TRBV2 and TRBJ1-1; D call uncertain. The V end lost 6 bases, the J end lost 1 base, and 9 bases lay between the germline ends. The CDR3 totals 13 residues. CDR1 and CDR2 (germline): SNHLY, FYNNEI. CDR3 sequence: CASSPGENTEAFF. The CDR3 nucleotides are TGTGCCAGCAGCCCCGGGGAGAACACTGAAGCTTTCTTT.